The entry below describes one T cell receptor (beta chain). J lost 5 bases, V lost 7 bases, and 9 bases had no gene match. Germline CDR1 MDHEN, CDR2 SYDVKM. The CDR3 totals 16 residues. Sequencing used immunoSEQ multiplex PCR; TCRdb keeps in-frame clones, though not all of them. The sample has fewer than 60,000 clones; roughly 87% are singletons. The data stem from a study of blood T cell repertoires in COVID-19. Study context: Samples representing acute and convalescent COVID-19 were sourced from the United States, Italy and Spain.

This TCR was recovered from a human donor with acute or convalescent COVID-19. The donor label of this sample is uncertain. Sample: peripheral blood. The gene calls are TRBV28 and TRBJ2-2, with TRBD2 matching over 11 bases. CDR3 DNA: TGTGCCAGCACCGAACTAGCGGGAGTGACTACCGGGGAGCTGTTTTTT. Amino acids: CASTELAGVTTGELFF.